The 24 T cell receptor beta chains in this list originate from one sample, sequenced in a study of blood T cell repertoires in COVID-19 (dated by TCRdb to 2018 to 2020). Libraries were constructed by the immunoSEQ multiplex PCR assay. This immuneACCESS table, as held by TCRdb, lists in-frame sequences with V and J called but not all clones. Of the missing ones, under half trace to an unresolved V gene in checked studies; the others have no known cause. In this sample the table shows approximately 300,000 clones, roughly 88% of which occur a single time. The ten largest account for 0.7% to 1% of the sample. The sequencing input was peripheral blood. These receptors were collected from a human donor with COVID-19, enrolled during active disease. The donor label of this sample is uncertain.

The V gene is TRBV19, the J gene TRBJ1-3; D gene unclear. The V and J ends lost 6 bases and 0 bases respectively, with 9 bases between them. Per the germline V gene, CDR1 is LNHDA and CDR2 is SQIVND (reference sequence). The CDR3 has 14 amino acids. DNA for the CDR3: TGTGCCAGTAGCGTAGACATCTCTGGAAACACCATATATTTT. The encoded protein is CASSVDISGNTIYF.

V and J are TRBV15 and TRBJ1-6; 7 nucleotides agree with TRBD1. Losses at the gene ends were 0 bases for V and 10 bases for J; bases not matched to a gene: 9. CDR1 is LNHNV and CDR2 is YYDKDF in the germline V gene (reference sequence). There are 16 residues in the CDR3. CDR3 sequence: CATSRDRDRAISPLHF. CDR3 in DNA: TGTGCCACCAGCAGAGATCGGGACAGAGCAATATCACCCCTCCACTTT.

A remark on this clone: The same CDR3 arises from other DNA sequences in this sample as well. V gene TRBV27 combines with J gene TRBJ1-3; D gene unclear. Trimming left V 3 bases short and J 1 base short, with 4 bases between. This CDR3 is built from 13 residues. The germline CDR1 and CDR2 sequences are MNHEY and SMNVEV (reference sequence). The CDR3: CASSFSSGNTIYF. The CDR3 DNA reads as TGTGCCAGCAGTTTTTCATCTGGAAACACCATATATTTT.

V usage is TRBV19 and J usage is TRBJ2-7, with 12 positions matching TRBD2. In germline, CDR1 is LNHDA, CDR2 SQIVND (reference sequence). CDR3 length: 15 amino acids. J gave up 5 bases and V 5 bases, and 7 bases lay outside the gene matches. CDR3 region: CASSLTTSGSHEQYF. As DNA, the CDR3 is TGTGCCAGTAGTCTCACGACTAGCGGGAGTCACGAGCAGTACTTC. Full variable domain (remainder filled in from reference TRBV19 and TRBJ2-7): DGGITQSPKYLFRKEGQNVTLSCEQNLNHDAMYWYRQDPGQGLRLIYYSQIVNDFQKGDIAEGYSVSREKKESFPLTVTSAQKNPTAFYLCASSLTTSGSHEQYFGPGTRLTVT.

The CDR3 region has the DNA TGTGCCAGCAGCGAGACATTGAACACTGAAGCTTTCTTT. Its translation is CASSETLNTEAFF. The rearrangement links TRBV2 to TRBJ1-1; no definite D call. CDR1 SNHLY and CDR2 FYNNEI come from the germline V gene. The length of the CDR3 is 13 residues. Trimming cost V 6 bases and J 0 bases, with 8 bases left between them.

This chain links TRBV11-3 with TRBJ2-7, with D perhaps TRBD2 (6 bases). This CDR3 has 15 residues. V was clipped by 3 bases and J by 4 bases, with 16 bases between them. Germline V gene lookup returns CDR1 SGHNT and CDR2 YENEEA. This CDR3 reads CASSFTSGSEYEQYF. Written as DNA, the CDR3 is TGTGCCAGCAGCTTTACTTCCGGGAGCGAGTACGAGCAGTACTTC.

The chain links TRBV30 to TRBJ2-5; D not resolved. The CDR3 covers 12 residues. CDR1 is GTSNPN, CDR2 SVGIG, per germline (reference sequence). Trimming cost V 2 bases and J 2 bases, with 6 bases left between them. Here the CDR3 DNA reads TGTGCCTGGAGTCCCCTACAAGAGACCCAGTACTTC. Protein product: CAWSPLQETQYF.

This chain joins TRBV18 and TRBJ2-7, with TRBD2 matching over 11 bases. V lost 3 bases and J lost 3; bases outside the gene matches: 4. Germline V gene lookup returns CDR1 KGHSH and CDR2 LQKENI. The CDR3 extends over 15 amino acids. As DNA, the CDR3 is TGTGCCAGCTCACCGGGTAGCGGGAGGGTCTACGAGCAGTACTTC. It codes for CASSPGSGRVYEQYF.

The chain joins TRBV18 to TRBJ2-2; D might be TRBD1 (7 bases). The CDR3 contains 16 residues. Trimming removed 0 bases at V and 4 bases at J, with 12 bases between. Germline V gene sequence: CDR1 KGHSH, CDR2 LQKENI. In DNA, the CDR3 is TGTGCCAGCTCACCACCAACCCAGGGGGGCACCGGGGAGCTGTTTTTT. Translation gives CASSPPTQGGTGELFF.

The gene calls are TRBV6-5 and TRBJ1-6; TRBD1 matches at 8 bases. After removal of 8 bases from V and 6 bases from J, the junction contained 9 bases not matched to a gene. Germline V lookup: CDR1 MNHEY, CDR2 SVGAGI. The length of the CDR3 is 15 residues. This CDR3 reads CASVDRGVGNSPLHF. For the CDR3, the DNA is TGTGCCAGCGTCGACAGGGGAGTAGGTAATTCACCCCTCCACTTT.

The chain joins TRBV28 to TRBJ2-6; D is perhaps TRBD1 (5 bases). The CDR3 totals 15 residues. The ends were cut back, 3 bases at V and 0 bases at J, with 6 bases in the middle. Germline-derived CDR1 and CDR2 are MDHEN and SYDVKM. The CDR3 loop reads CASSLGPSGANVLTF. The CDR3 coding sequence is TGTGCCAGCAGTTTGGGGCCCTCTGGGGCCAACGTCCTGACTTTC.

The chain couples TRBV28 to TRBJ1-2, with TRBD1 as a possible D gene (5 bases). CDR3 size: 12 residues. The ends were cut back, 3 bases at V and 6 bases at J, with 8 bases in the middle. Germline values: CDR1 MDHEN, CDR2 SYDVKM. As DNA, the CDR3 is TGTGCCAGCAGTTTCCCAGGGCATGGCTACACCTTC. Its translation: CASSFPGHGYTF.

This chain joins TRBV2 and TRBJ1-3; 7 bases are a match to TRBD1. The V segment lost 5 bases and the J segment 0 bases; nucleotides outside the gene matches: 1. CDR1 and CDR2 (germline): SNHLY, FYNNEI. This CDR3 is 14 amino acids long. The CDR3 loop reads CASSWDSSGNTIYF. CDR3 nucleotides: TGTGCCAGCAGTTGGGACAGCTCTGGAAACACCATATATTTT.

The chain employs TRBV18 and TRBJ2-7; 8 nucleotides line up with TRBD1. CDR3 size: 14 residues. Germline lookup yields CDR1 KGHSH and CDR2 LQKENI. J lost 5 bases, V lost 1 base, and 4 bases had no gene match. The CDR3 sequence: CASSPRTGSDEQYF. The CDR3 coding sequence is TGTGCCAGCTCACCACGGACAGGGTCGGACGAGCAGTACTTC.

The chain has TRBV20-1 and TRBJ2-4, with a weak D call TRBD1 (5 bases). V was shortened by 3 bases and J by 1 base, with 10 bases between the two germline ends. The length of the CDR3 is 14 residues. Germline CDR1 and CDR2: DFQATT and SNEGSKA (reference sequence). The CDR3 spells CSASDPGAKNIQYF. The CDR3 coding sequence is TGCAGTGCTAGTGACCCAGGGGCCAAAAACATTCAGTACTTC.

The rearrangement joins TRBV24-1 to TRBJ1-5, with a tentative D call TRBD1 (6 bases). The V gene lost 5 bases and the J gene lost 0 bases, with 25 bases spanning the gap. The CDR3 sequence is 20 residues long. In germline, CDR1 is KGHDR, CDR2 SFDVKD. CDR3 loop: CATSGEGRGTSQDSNQPQHF. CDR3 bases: TGTGCCACCAGTGGGGAGGGCAGGGGCACTTCCCAAGATAGCAATCAGCCCCAGCATTTT.

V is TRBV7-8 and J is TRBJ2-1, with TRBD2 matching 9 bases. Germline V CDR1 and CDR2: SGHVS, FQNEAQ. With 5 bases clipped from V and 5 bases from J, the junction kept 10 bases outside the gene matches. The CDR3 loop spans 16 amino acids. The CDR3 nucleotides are TGTGCCAGCAGCCGGCTAGCGGGATCGGGAAACAATGAGCAGTTCTTC. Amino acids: CASSRLAGSGNNEQFF.

The DNA of the CDR3 is TGTGCCAGCAACCGACAGGGGGCTTACAATGAGCAGTTCTTC. It translates to CASNRQGAYNEQFF. The rearrangement uses TRBV3-1 (or the pseudogene TRBV3-2) and TRBJ2-1; TRBD1 matches 10 bases. The germline CDR1 and CDR2 sequences are LGHDT and YNNKEL (reference sequence). CDR3 length: 14 amino acids. The V gene end was trimmed by 7 bases and the J gene end by 4 bases; junction bases not matched to a gene: 4.

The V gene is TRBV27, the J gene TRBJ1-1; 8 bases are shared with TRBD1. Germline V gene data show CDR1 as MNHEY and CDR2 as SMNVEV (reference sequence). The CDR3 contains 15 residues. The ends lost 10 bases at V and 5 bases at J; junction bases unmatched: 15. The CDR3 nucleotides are TGTGCCACCAGAAAGGCAGGGGGCCGAAGGACTGAAGCTTTCTTT. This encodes CATRKAGGRRTEAFF.

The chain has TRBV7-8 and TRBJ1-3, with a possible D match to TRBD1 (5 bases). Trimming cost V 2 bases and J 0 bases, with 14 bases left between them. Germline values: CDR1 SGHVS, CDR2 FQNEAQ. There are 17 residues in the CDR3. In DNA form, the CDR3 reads TGTGCCAGCAGCTTAATTGACGCCAGGGTCTCTGGAAACACCATATATTTT. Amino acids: CASSLIDARVSGNTIYF. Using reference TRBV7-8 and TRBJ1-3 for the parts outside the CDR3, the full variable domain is GAGVSQSPRYKVAKRGQDVALRCDPISGHVSLFWYQQALGQGPEFLTYFQNEAQLDKSGLPSDRFFAERPEGSVSTLKIQRTQQEDSAVYLCASSLIDARVSGNTIYFGEGSWLTVV.

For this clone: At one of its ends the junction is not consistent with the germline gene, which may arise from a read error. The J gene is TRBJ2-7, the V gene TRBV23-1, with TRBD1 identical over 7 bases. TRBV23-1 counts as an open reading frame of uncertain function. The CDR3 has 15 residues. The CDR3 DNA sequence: TGCGCCAGCAGCCAATGGGACAGCACAATCTACGAGCAGTACTTC. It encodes CASSQWDSTIYEQYF.

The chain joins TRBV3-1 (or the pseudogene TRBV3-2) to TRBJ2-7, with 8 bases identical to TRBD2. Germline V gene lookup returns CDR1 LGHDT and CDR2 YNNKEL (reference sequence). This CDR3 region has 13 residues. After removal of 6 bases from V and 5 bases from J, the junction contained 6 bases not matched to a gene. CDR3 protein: CASSYISGNEQYF. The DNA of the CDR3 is TGTGCCAGCAGTTACATTAGCGGGAACGAGCAGTACTTC.

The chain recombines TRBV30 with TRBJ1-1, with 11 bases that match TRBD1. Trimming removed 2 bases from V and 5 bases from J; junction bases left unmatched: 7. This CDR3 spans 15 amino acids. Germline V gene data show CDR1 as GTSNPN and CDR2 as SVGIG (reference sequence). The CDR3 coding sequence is TGTGCCTGGAGTCTCTCGGGACAGGGGGGAACTGAAGCTTTCTTT. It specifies CAWSLSGQGGTEAFF.

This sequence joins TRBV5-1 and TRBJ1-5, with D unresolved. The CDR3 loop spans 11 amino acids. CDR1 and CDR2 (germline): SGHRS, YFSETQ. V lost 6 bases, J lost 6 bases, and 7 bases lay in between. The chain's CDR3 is CASTNCQPQHF. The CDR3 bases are TGCGCCAGCACCAACTGTCAGCCCCAGCATTTT. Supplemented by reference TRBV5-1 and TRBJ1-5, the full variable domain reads KAGVTQTPRYLIKTRGQQVTLSCSPISGHRSVSWYQQTPGQGLQFLFEYFSETQRNKGNFPGRFSGRQFSNSRSEMNVSTLELGDSALYLCASTNCQPQHFGDGTRLSIL.